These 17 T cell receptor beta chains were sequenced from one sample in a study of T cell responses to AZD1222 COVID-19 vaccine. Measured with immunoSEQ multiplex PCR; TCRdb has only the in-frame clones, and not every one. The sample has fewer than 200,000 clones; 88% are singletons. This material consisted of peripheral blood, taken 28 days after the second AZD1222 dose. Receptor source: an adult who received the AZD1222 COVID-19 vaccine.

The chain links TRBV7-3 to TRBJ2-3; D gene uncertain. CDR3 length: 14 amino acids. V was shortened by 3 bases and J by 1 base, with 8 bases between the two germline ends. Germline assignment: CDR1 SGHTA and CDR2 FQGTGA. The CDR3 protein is CASSFGRGTDTQYF. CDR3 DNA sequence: TGTGCCAGCAGCTTTGGACGTGGCACAGATACGCAGTATTTT.

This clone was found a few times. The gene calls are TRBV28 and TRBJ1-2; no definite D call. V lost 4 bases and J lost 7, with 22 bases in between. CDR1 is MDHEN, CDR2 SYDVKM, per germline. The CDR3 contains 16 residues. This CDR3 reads CASSYQTFITLGGYTF. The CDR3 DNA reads TGTGCCAGCAGTTACCAAACCTTCATAACCCTCGGTGGCTACACCTTC.

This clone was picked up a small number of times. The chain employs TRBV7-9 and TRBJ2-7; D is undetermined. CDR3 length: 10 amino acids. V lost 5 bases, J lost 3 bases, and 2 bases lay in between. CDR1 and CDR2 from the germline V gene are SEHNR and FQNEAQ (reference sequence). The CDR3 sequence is CASSNYEQYF. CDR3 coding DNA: TGTGCCAGCAGCAACTACGAGCAGTACTTC. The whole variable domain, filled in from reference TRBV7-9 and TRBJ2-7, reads DTGVSQNPRHKITKRGQNVTFRCDPISEHNRLYWYRQTLGQGPEFLTYFQNEAQLEKSRLLSDRFSAERPKGSFSTLEIQRTEQGDSAMYLCASSNYEQYFGPGTRLTVT.

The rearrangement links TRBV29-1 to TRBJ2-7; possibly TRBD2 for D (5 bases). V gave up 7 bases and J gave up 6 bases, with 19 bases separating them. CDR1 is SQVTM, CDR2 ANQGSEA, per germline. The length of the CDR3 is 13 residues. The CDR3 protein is CSGSSGSGGEQYF. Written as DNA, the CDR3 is TGCAGCGGTTCTTCCGGGTCCGGAGGCGAGCAGTACTTC.

Here the CDR3 reads CASSHGDGPYEQYF. The CDR3 coding sequence is TGTGCCAGCAGCCACGGGGACGGGCCCTACGAGCAGTACTTC. The chain combines TRBV4-2 with TRBJ2-7; tentatively, D is TRBD1 or TRBD2 (5 bases each). CDR1 is LGHNA and CDR2 is YNFKEQ in the germline V gene. V lost 3 bases to trimming and J lost 2 bases, with 11 bases between them. This CDR3 has 14 amino acids.

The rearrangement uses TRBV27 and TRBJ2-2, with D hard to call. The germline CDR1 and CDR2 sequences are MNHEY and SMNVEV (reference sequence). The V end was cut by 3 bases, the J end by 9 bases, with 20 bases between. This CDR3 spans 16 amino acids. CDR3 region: CASSFVGQPTGRELFF. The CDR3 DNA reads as TGTGCCAGCAGTTTTGTGGGTCAACCAACGGGCAGGGAGCTGTTTTTT.

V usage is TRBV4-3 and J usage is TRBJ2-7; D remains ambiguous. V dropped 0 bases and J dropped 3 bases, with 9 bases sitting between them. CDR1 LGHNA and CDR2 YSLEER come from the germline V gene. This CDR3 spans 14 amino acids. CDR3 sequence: CASSQDRVGYEQYF. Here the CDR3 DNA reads TGCGCCAGCAGCCAAGATAGAGTCGGCTACGAGCAGTACTTC.

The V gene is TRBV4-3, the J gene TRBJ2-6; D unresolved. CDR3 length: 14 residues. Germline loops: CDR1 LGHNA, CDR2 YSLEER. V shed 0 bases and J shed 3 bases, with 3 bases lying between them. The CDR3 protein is CASSQDSGANVLTF. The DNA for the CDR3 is TGCGCCAGCAGCCAAGACAGTGGGGCCAACGTCCTGACTTTC.

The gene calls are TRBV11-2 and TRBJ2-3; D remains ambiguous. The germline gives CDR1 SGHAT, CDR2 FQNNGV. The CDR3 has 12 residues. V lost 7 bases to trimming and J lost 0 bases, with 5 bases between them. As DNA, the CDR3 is TGTGCCAGCAAAGCTAGCACAGATACGCAGTATTTT. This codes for CASKASTDTQYF.

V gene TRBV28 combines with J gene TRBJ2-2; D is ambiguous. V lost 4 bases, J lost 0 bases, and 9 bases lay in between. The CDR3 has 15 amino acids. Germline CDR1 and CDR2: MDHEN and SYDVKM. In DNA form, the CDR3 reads TGTGCCAGCAGTTCCAGGACGTCGAACACCGGGGAGCTGTTTTTT. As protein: CASSSRTSNTGELFF. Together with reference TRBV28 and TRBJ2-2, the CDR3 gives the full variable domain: DVKVTQSSRYLVKRTGEKVFLECVQDMDHENMFWYRQDPGLGLRLIYFSYDVKMKEKGDIPEGYSVSREKKERFSLILESASTNQTSMYLCASSSRTSNTGELFFGEGSRLTVL.

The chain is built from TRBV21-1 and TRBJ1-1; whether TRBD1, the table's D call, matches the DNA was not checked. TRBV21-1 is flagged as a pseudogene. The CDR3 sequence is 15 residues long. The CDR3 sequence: CASSSDRDPNTEAFF. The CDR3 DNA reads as TGTGCCAGCAGCTCGGACAGGGATCCAAACACTGAAGCTTTCTTT.

CDR3: CASSRPGLGAGRHEQFF. CDR3 nucleotide sequence: TGTGCCAGTAGTAGGCCCGGGTTAGGGGCCGGGAGACATGAGCAGTTCTTC. The J gene is TRBJ2-1, the V gene TRBV19; TRBD2 is a possible D gene (6 bases). CDR3 length: 17 amino acids. Trimming pared 4 bases from V and 8 bases from J, leaving 24 bases between. CDR1 and CDR2 from the germline V gene are LNHDA and SQIVND (reference sequence).

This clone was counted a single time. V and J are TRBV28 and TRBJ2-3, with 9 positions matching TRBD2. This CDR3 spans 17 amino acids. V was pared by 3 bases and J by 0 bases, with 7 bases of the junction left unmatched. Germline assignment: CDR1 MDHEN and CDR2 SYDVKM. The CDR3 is CASSFAPSGTSTDTQYF. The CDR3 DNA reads TGTGCCAGCAGTTTTGCCCCTAGCGGGACAAGCACAGATACGCAGTATTTT.

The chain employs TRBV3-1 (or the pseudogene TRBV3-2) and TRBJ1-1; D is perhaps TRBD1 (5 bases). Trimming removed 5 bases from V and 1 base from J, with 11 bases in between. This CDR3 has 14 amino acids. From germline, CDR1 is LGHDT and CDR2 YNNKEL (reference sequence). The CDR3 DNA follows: TGTGCCAGCAGCGGCGGGACGGCGAACACTGAAGCTTTCTTT. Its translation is CASSGGTANTEAFF.

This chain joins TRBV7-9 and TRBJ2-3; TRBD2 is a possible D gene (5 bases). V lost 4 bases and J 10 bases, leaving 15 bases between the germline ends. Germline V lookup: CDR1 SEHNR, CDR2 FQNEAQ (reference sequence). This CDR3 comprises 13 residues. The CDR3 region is CASSSLNTGSQYF. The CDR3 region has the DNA TGTGCCAGCAGCTCCCTGAACACGGGGTCGCAGTATTTT. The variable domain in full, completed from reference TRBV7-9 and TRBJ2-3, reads DTGVSQNPRHKITKRGQNVTFRCDPISEHNRLYWYRQTLGQGPEFLTYFQNEAQLEKSRLLSDRFSAERPKGSFSTLEIQRTEQGDSAMYLCASSSLNTGSQYFGPGTRLTVL.

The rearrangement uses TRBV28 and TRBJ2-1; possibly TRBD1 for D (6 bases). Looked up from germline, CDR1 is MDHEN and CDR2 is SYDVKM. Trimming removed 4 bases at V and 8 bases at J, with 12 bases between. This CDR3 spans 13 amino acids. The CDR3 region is CASSWSQGYEQFF. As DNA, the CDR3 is TGTGCCAGCAGTTGGTCACAGGGTTATGAGCAGTTCTTC.

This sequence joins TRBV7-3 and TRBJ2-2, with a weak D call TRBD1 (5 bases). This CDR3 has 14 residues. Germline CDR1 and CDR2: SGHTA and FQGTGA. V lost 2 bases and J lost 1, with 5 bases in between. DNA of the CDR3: TGTGCCAGCAGCTTAGGACAGAACACCGGGGAGCTGTTTTTT. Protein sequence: CASSLGQNTGELFF. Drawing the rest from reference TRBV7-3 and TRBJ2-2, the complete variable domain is GAGVSQTPSNKVTEKGKYVELRCDPISGHTALYWYRQSLGQGPEFLIYFQGTGAADDSGLPNDRFFAVRPEGSVSTLKIQRTERGDSAVYLCASSLGQNTGELFFGEGSRLTVL.